The sample holds a few counts of the clone carrying this T cell receptor (beta chain). Germline V gene lookup returns CDR1 MNHNY and CDR2 SVGAGI (reference sequence). The ends were cut back, 6 bases at V and 5 bases at J, with 17 bases in the middle. CDR3 size: 14 residues. TCRdb re-called the 5' RACE reads with MiXCR, one entry per CDR3 protein. The table has 450,000 to 700,000 distinct CDR3 sequences, about a sixth seen once. This entry is derived from a study of T-cell memory formation after mild COVID-19. This TCR came from an adult woman who had mild COVID-19 (a few samples of this study predate the infection). Cell type and time point are not known. Input material: PBMCs or a T cell subset sorted from them (not recorded which). The chain joins TRBV6-6 to TRBJ2-7; D possibly matches TRBD1 or TRBD2 (5 bases each). In DNA form, the CDR3 reads TGTGCCAGCAGACACCAAACCGGGACCCACGAGCAGTACTTC. Translation gives CASRHQTGTHEQYF.